A selection of T cell receptor beta chains follows, all from one sample in a study of cytomegalovirus exposure and HLA in healthy donors. Produced via immunoSEQ multiplex PCR; TCRdb's table is partial and in-frame only. The sample lists approximately 130,000 clones, 81% occurring once. Sequencing was performed on PBMCs. The receptor set was obtained from a man aged 18-30 years in good health and CMV-seronegative. Each CDR3 is given with its conserved first and last residue. The order of the fields is J gene, clone size, D gene, V gene, CDR3 protein, CDR3 DNA. D genes are given only for firm matches. Size tells how often a clone was seen (once, few, many) or the class of an expanded clone, and some rows leave it out.

>TRBJ1-2|-|TRBD1|TRBV28
CASSLSGGRDRDSVNYGYTF
TGTGCCAGCAGTTTATCTGGGGGACGGGACAGGGACTCAGTAAACTATGGCTACACCTTC
>TRBJ1-5|-|-|TRBV28
CASREAGLPAGQPQHF
TGTGCCAGCAGGGAAGCGGGACTCCCCGCGGGGCAGCCCCAGCATTTT
>TRBJ2-1|few|-|TRBV6-4
CASSTSSYNEQFF
TGTGCCAGCAGTACTAGCTCCTACAATGAGCAGTTCTTC
>TRBJ2-7|-|TRBD2|TRBV4-3
CASSLAGGRSEQYF
TGCGCCAGCAGCCTAGCGGGGGGCCGTTCCGAGCAGTACTTC
>TRBJ1-3|-|TRBD1|TRBV10-3
CAIGGDSDTGNTIYF
TGTGCCATCGGCGGGGACAGCGATACTGGAAACACCATATATTTT
>TRBJ1-2|-|TRBD1|TRBV5-8
CASSFAGTGNLYGYTF
TGTGCCAGCAGTTTTGCCGGGACAGGCAACCTCTATGGCTACACCTTC
>TRBJ2-1|-|-|TRBV11-3
CASSLVPAGNEQFF
TGTGCCAGCAGCTTAGTTCCCGCCGGGAATGAGCAGTTCTTC
>TRBJ2-7|-|TRBD1|TRBV10-3
CAIGWDRVYEQYF
TGTGCCATCGGTTGGGACAGGGTTTACGAGCAGTACTTC
>TRBJ1-2|-|TRBD1|TRBV27
CASRQGRGYTF
TGTGCCAGCAGACAGGGGCGCGGCTACACCTTC
>TRBJ1-3|-|-|TRBV4-2
CASSLSQGQSSGNTIYF
TGTGCCAGCAGTCTTTCTCAGGGGCAAAGCTCTGGAAACACCATATATTTT
>TRBJ2-7|-|-|TRBV4-3
CASSQDGEGREQYF
TGCGCCAGCAGCCAAGACGGTGAGGGTCGGGAGCAGTACTTC
>TRBJ2-7|-|TRBD1|TRBV6-6
CASSPWNRGQGEQYF
TGTGCCAGCAGTCCTTGGAACAGGGGGCAGGGTGAGCAGTACTTC
>TRBJ2-3|-|-|TRBV5-1
CASKPWGGTDTQYF
TGCGCCAGCAAACCCTGGGGGGGCACAGATACGCAGTATTTT
>TRBJ1-5|-|TRBD1|TRBV19
CASSISDRQGYSNQPQHF
TGTGCCAGTAGTATTTCGGACAGGCAGGGGTATAGCAATCAGCCCCAGCATTTT
>TRBJ2-5|-|-|TRBV6-6
CASSYQETQYF
TGTGCCAGCAGTTACCAGGAGACCCAGTACTTC